This T cell receptor (beta chain) comes out of a study of cytomegalovirus exposure and HLA in healthy donors. Turning to the study itself: The roughly 130 validation repertoires, a later analysis reported, used the same platform as the 666 repertoires from the first cohort. Study outcomes and limitations: The classifier, whose performance was assessed in both the original and validation cohorts, reportedly diagnosed cytomegalovirus status with high specificity and sensitivity.

Details on this clone: Its antigen is currently unknown.

Germline loops: CDR1 MDHEN, CDR2 SYDVKM. V was trimmed by 3 bases and J by 6 bases, leaving 14 bases between them. This CDR3 is built from 15 residues. Sequencing used immunoSEQ multiplex PCR; TCRdb keeps in-frame clones, though not all of them. The sample shows roughly 200,000 clones, about 81% of them seen only once. This TCR was sampled from a woman aged 25 to 39 in good health and CMV-seronegative. The V gene is TRBV28, the J gene TRBJ1-4; no definite D call. The sample taken for sequencing was PBMCs. The CDR3 reads CASSLSLGAYEKLFF. CDR3 DNA sequence: TGTGCCAGCAGTTTGAGTCTCGGTGCCTATGAAAAACTGTTTTTT.